These 21 T cell receptor beta chains were sequenced from one sample in a study of T cells in narcolepsy. The repertoire was sequenced with immunoSEQ multiplex PCR; TCRdb's copy has only in-frame clones and lacks some. This sample has fewer than 25,000 clones, with approximately 81% found just once. Sequenced input: memory (CD45RA-) CD4+ T cells from blood. The receptor set was obtained from a human donor in good health.

The J gene is TRBJ1-2, the V gene TRBV7-2; D gene uncertain. There are 15 residues in the CDR3. The V gene lost 1 base and the J gene lost 2 bases, with 11 bases spanning the gap. Germline V gene sequence: CDR1 SGHTA, CDR2 FQGNSA. CDR3 nucleotides: TGTGCCAGCAGCTTAGGGGAAAATCTGAACTATGGCTACACCTTC. Protein product: CASSLGENLNYGYTF.

This chain links TRBV6-5 with TRBJ2-2; D is possibly TRBD1 (6 bases). With 5 bases removed from V and 5 bases from J, the gap between germline ends came to 6 bases. Germline assignment: CDR1 MNHEY and CDR2 SVGAGI. The CDR3 has 12 amino acids. CDR3 sequence: CASSDRTGELFF. CDR3 nucleotides: TGTGCCAGCAGTGACAGGACCGGGGAGCTGTTTTTT.

The chain combines TRBV28 with TRBJ1-4, with unresolved D. Germline V gene lookup returns CDR1 MDHEN and CDR2 SYDVKM. The CDR3 length is 11 residues. CDR3: CVTAANEKLFF. The CDR3 DNA sequence: TGTGTTACGGCCGCTAATGAAAAACTGTTTTTT.

This clone was seen only a few times. The J gene is TRBJ2-2, the V gene TRBV7-3, with TRBD2 matching over 10 bases. The CDR3 contains 15 residues. V dropped 6 bases and J dropped 1; count of bases not matched to a gene: 2. Germline V gives CDR1 SGHTA, CDR2 FQGTGA. The CDR3 DNA follows: TGTGCCAGCAGATCTAGCGGGGGGAACACCGGGGAGCTGTTTTTT. Translating gives CASRSSGGNTGELFF.

Only one count was recorded for this clone. The V gene is TRBV11-2, the J gene TRBJ2-2, with TRBD2 as a possible D gene (5 bases). Germline V gene sequence: CDR1 SGHAT, CDR2 FQNNGV. The CDR3 contains 18 residues. Trimming pared 0 bases from V and 6 bases from J, leaving 20 bases between. CDR3 region: CASSLDPGPGWVAGELFF. CDR3 DNA: TGTGCCAGCAGCTTAGATCCGGGCCCGGGGTGGGTGGCCGGGGAGCTGTTTTTT.

This chain connects TRBV7-2 to TRBJ2-2, with 7 nucleotides matching TRBD1. This CDR3 spans 14 amino acids. Unmatched junction bases numbered 2, after V lost 2 bases and J lost 5 bases. In germline, CDR1 is SGHTA, CDR2 FQGNSA. DNA for the CDR3: TGTGCCAGCAGCTTAAGACAGGGTACCGGGGAGCTGTTTTTT. Translating gives CASSLRQGTGELFF.

The chain links TRBV6-6 to TRBJ1-6; D gene unclear. CDR1 MNHNY and CDR2 SVGAGI come from the germline V gene (reference sequence). The CDR3 contains 14 residues. Trimming stripped 11 bases from V and 10 bases from J, with 21 bases between. The CDR3 here is CACSQESWGSPLHF. Here the CDR3 DNA reads TGTGCCTGCTCTCAGGAGAGTTGGGGATCACCCCTCCACTTT.

V usage is TRBV7-2 and J usage is TRBJ2-7; no definite D call. This CDR3 has 13 residues. Germline CDR1 SGHTA, CDR2 FQGNSA. Deletions cut 6 bases from V and 9 bases from J, with 18 bases between. The CDR3 coding sequence is TGTGCCAGCAGACTCATCTGGCCCCCCCCGCAGTACTTC. Translated: CASRLIWPPPQYF.

This rearrangement joins TRBV5-6 to TRBJ2-2; 8 positions match TRBD1. V shed 0 bases and J 3 bases; nucleotides not matched to a gene: 7. CDR3 length: 17 residues. Looked up from germline, CDR1 is SGHDT and CDR2 is YYEEEE. In nucleotides, the CDR3 is TGTGCCAGCAGCTTGGTTACCAGGGGGCGCGACACCGGGGAGCTGTTTTTT. This encodes CASSLVTRGRDTGELFF.

The sample holds one count of this clone. This chain joins TRBV7-9 and TRBJ2-1, with D tentatively TRBD1 (5 bases). Trimming left V 5 bases short and J 4 bases short, with 18 bases between. This CDR3 spans 16 amino acids. Germline V lookup: CDR1 SEHNR, CDR2 FQNEAQ (reference sequence). This CDR3 is CASSLPFGAEYNEQFF. The CDR3 nucleotides read TGTGCCAGCAGCCTCCCTTTTGGGGCGGAATACAATGAGCAGTTCTTC.

This chain uses TRBV6-6 with TRBJ2-1; no clear D. The CDR3 sequence is 11 residues long. From germline, CDR1 is MNHNY and CDR2 SVGAGI (reference sequence). Trimming shortened V by 3 bases and J by 7 bases, and 4 bases separated the two germline ends. The CDR3 nucleotides read TGTGCCAGCAGTTATTCAAATGAGCAGTTCTTC. Translated, it gives CASSYSNEQFF.

This sequence joins TRBV25-1 and TRBJ1-3; no firm D call. The CDR3 has 18 residues. Germline V lookup: CDR1 MGHDK, CDR2 SYGVNS. With 1 base removed from V and 0 bases from J, the gap between germline ends came to 16 bases. The CDR3 region has the DNA TGTGCCAGCAGTGAATTGGACCCAGCCCCGAGCTCTGGAAACACCATATATTTT. Translating gives CASSELDPAPSSGNTIYF.

By sample share, this clone is medium-sized (0.01 to 0.1%). This chain joins TRBV19 and TRBJ1-6; D is perhaps TRBD1 (6 bases). CDR1 and CDR2 from the germline V gene are LNHDA and SQIVND (reference sequence). This CDR3 is built from 13 residues. V lost 11 bases and J 7 bases, leaving 15 bases between the germline ends. CDR3 loop: CAGSGTMNSPLHF. The CDR3 region has the DNA TGTGCCGGTTCTGGGACAATGAATTCACCCCTCCACTTT.

The chain carries TRBV6-5 and TRBJ2-7; D uncertain. This CDR3 region has 11 residues. The ends were cut back, 4 bases at V and 5 bases at J, with 6 bases in the middle. CDR1 MNHEY and CDR2 SVGAGI come from the germline V gene. DNA for the CDR3: TGTGCCAGCAGTTTAAAGCACGAGCAGTACTTC. Translated: CASSLKHEQYF.

The V call is TRBV7-8, the J call TRBJ2-5; 7 positions match TRBD1. Germline V gene lookup returns CDR1 SGHVS and CDR2 FQNEAQ. CDR3 length: 14 residues. The V segment lost 2 bases and the J segment 3 bases; nucleotides outside the gene matches: 3. CDR3 amino acids: CASSLSGQKETQYF. The CDR3 nucleotides read TGTGCCAGCAGCTTATCGGGACAGAAAGAGACCCAGTACTTC. The full variable domain, rest sourced from reference TRBV7-8 and TRBJ2-5, is GAGVSQSPRYKVAKRGQDVALRCDPISGHVSLFWYQQALGQGPEFLTYFQNEAQLDKSGLPSDRFFAERPEGSVSTLKIQRTQQEDSAVYLCASSLSGQKETQYFGPGTRLLVL.

The chain carries TRBV5-1 and TRBJ1-4; TRBD1 agrees at 8 bases. V shed 4 bases, J shed 7 bases, and the junction held 6 bases outside the gene matches. This CDR3 region has 14 residues. Germline CDR1 reads SGHRS; CDR2 reads YFSETQ. The chain's CDR3 is CASSHQGATEKLFF. DNA for the CDR3: TGCGCCAGCAGCCACCAGGGGGCGACTGAAAAACTGTTTTTT.

This chain uses TRBV5-5 with TRBJ2-3, with 13 bases aligning to TRBD2. Germline loops: CDR1 SGHKS, CDR2 YYEKEE (reference sequence). This CDR3 has 16 amino acids. V lost 0 bases to trimming and J lost 8 bases; unmatched junction nucleotides: 6. CDR3 bases: TGTGCCAGCAGCTTGGAGCGGACTAGCGGGGGAGGTACGCAGTATTTT. This codes for CASSLERTSGGGTQYF.

Only a few counts were recorded for this clone. CDR3 nucleotides: TGTGCCATCAGTAACGGACAGGCCGGGGGAAAACTGTTTTTT. It translates to CAISNGQAGGKLFF. The V and J genes are TRBV10-3 and TRBJ1-4; TRBD1 aligns across 7 bases. The V segment lost 5 bases and the J segment 10 bases; nucleotides outside the gene matches: 10. CDR3 length: 14 amino acids. Germline V lookup: CDR1 ENHRY, CDR2 SYGVKD.

The V and J genes are TRBV10-2 and TRBJ2-5; D is possibly TRBD1 (6 bases). The germline V gene has CDR1 WSHSY and CDR2 SAAADI. The CDR3 sequence is 15 residues long. V lost 4 bases, J lost 8 bases, and 20 bases lay in between. The CDR3 sequence is CASSADLGAQSTQYF. Here the CDR3 DNA reads TGCGCCAGCAGTGCGGATTTGGGGGCTCAGTCCACCCAGTACTTC.

The chain employs TRBV18 and TRBJ2-7; TRBD1 might be the D (8 bases). Trimming removed 4 bases at V and 2 bases at J, with 15 bases between. The CDR3 extends over 15 amino acids. The germline V gene encodes CDR1 KGHSH and CDR2 LQKENI. The chain's CDR3 is CASSLDRGGTYEQYF. The CDR3 nucleotides read TGTGCCAGCTCACTCGACAGGGGAGGGACCTACGAGCAGTACTTC.

This chain connects TRBV7-2 to TRBJ1-4; maybe TRBD1 (6 bases). Germline CDR1 and CDR2: SGHTA and FQGNSA. The CDR3 has 15 residues. The ends were cut back, 6 bases at V and 5 bases at J, with 16 bases in the middle. The CDR3 here is CASSISQGSNEKLFF. CDR3 bases: TGTGCCAGCAGTATCTCCCAGGGGTCGAATGAAAAACTGTTTTTT.